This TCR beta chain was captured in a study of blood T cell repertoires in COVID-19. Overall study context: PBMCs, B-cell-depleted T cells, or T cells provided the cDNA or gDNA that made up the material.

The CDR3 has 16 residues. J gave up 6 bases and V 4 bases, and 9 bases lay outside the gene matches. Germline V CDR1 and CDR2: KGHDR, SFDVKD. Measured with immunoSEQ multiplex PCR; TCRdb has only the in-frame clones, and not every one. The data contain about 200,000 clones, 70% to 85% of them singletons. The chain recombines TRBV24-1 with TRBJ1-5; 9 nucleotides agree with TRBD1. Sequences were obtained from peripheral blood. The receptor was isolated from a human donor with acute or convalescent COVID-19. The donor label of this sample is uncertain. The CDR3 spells CATSEGRTGEGQPQHF. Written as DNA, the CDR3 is TGTGCCACCAGTGAAGGTCGGACAGGGGAAGGTCAGCCCCAGCATTTT.